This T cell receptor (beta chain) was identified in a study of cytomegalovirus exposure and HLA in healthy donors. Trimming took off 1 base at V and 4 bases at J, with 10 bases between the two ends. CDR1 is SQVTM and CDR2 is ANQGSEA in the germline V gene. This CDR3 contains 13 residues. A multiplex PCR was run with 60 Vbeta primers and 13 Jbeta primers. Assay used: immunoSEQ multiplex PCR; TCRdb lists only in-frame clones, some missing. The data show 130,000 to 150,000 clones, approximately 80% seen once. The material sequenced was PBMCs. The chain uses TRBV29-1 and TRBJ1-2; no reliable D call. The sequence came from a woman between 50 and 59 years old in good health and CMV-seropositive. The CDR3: CSVEASWSYGYTF. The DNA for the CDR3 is TGCAGCGTTGAAGCATCCTGGAGCTATGGCTACACCTTC.